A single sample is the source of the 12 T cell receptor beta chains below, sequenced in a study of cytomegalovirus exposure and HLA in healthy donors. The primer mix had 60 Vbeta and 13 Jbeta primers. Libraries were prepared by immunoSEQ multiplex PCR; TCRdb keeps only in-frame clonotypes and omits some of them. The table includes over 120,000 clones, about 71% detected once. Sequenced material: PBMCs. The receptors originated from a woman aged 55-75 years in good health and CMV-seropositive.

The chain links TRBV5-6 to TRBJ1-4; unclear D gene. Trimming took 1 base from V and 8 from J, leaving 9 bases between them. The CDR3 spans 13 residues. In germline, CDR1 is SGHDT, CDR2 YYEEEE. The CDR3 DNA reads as TGTGCCAGCAGCTTGTCGGCGGCCGAAAAACTGTTTTTT. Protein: CASSLSAAEKLFF.

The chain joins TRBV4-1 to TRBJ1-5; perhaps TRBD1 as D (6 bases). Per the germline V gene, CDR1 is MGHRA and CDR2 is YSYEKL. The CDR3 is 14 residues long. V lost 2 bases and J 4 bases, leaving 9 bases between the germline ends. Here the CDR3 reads CASSQHRENQPQHF. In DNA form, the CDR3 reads TGCGCCAGCAGCCAACACAGGGAAAATCAGCCCCAGCATTTT.

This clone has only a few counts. CDR3 protein: CASSEVAASNQPQHF. Written as DNA, the CDR3 is TGTGCCAGCAGTGAAGTGGCAGCGAGCAATCAGCCCCAGCATTTT. V usage is TRBV2 and J usage is TRBJ1-5, with unresolved D. V was cut by 1 base and J by 1 base, with 8 bases left in between. Per germline, CDR1 SNHLY and CDR2 FYNNEI. CDR3 length: 15 amino acids. The full variable domain, rest sourced from reference TRBV2 and TRBJ1-5, is EPEVTQTPSHQVTQMGQEVILRCVPISNHLYFYWYRQILGQKVEFLVSFYNNEISEKSEIFDDQFSVERPDGSNFTLKIRSTKLEDSAMYFCASSEVAASNQPQHFGDGTRLSIL.

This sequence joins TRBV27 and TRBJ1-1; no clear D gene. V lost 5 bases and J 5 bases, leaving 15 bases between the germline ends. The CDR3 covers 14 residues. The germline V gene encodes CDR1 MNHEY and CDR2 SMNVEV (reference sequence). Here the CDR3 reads CASSPLFYGTEAFF. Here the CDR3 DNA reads TGTGCCAGCAGTCCACTATTCTACGGGACTGAAGCTTTCTTT.

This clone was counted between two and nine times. The CDR3 DNA reads as TGTGCCAGCAGCTTAGAGCCAGGGGGCGGGAAGACCCAGTACTTC. Encoded protein: CASSLEPGGGKTQYF. The V call is TRBV7-6, the J call TRBJ2-5; 8 nucleotides line up with TRBD1. The trim removed 1 base at V and 6 bases at J, leaving 7 bases unmatched. CDR1 is SGHVS, CDR2 FNYEAQ, per germline. The CDR3 sequence is 15 residues long.

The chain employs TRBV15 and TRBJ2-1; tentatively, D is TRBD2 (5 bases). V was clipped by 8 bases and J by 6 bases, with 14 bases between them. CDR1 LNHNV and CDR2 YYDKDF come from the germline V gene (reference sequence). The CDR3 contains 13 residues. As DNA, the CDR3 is TGTGCCACCGGCGGGCCTCTTAGCAATGAGCAGTTCTTC. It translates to CATGGPLSNEQFF.

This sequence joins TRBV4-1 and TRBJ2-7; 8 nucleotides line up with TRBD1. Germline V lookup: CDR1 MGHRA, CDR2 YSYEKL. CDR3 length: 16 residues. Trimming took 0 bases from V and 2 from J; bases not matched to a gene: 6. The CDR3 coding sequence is TGCGCCAGCAGCCAAGACCCCAGGGGGCAAACCTACGAGCAGTACTTC. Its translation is CASSQDPRGQTYEQYF.

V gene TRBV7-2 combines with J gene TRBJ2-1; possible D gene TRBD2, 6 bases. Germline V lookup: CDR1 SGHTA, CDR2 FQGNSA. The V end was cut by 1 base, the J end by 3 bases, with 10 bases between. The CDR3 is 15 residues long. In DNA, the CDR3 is TGTGCCAGCAGCTTAGATAGGGGACTCTACAATGAGCAGTTCTTC. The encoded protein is CASSLDRGLYNEQFF. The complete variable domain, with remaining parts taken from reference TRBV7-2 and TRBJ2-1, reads GAGVSQSPSNKVTEKGKDVELRCDPISGHTALYWYRQSLGQGLEFLIYFQGNSAPDKSGLPSDRFSAERTGGSVSTLTIQRTQQEDSAVYLCASSLDRGLYNEQFFGPGTRLTVL.

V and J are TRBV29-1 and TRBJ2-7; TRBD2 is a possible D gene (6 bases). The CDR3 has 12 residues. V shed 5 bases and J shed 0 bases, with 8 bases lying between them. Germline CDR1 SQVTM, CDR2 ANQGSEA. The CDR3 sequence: CSVRRDSYEQYF. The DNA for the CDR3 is TGCAGCGTTCGGAGGGACTCCTACGAGCAGTACTTC.

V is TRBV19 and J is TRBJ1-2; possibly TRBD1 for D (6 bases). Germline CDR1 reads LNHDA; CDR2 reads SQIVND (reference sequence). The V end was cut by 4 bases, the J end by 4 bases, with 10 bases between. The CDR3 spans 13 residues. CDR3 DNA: TGTGCCAGTAGTACGACAGGCTTCTATGGCTACACCTTC. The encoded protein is CASSTTGFYGYTF.

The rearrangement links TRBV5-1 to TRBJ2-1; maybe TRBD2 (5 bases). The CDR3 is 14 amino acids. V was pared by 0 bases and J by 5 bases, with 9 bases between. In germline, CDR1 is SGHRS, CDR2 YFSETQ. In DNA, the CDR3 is TGCGCCAGCAGCTTGGTCACTAGAGACAATGAGCAGTTCTTC. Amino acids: CASSLVTRDNEQFF. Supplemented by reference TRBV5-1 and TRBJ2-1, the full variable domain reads KAGVTQTPRYLIKTRGQQVTLSCSPISGHRSVSWYQQTPGQGLQFLFEYFSETQRNKGNFPGRFSGRQFSNSRSEMNVSTLELGDSALYLCASSLVTRDNEQFFGPGTRLTVL.

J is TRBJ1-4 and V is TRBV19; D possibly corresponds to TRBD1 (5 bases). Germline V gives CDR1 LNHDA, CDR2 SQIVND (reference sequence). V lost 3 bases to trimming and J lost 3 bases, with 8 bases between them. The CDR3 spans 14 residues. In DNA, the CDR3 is TGTGCCAGTAGTATCTCGACAGCTAATGAAAAACTGTTTTTT. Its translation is CASSISTANEKLFF.